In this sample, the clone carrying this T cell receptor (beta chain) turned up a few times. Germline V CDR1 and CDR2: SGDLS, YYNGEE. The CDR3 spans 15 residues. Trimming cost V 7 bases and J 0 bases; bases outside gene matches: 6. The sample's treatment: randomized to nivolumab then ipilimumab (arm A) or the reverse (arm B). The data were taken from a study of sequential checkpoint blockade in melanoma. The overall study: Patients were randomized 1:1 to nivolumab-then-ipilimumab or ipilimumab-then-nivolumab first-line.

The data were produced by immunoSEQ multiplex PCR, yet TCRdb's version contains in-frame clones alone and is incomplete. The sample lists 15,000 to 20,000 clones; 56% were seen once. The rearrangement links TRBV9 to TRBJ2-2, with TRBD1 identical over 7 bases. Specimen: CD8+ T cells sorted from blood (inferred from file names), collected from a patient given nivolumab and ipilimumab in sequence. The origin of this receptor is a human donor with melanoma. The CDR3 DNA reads TGTGCCAGCGGCCTCGGGACAGCGAACACCGGGGAGCTGTTTTTT. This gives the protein CASGLGTANTGELFF.